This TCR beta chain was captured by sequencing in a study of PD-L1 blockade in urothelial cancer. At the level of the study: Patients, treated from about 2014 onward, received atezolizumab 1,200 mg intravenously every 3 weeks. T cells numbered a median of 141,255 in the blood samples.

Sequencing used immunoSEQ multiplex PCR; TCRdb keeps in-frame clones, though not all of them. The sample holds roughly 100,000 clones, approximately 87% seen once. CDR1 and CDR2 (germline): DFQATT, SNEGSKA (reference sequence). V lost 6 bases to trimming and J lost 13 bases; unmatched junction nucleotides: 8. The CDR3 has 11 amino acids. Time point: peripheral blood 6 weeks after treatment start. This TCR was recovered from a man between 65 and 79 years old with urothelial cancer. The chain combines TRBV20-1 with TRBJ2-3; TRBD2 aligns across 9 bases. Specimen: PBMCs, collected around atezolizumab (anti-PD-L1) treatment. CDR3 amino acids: CSALGLASEYF. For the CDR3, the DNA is TGCAGTGCCTTGGGACTAGCCTCAGAGTATTTT.